The 10 T cell receptor beta chains presented below share a single source sample, sequenced in a study of T cells in localized non-small cell lung cancer. Data came from immunoSEQ multiplex PCR; TCRdb stores just in-frame clones and leaves some out. Of around 15,000 clones listed, around 89% were seen once; the top ten hold roughly 3.5%. The source was peripheral blood, collected before any cancer treatment. The receptors were gathered from a male donor at least 60 years old with stage II squamous cell lung carcinoma.

The gene calls are TRBV9 and TRBJ2-2, with a weak D call TRBD1 (5 bases). This CDR3 contains 13 residues. Germline CDR1 and CDR2: SGDLS and YYNGEE. Trimming stripped 4 bases from V and 5 bases from J, with 9 bases between. CDR3 nucleotides: TGTGCCAGCAGCCTACAGGTTACCGGGGAGCTGTTTTTT. Protein sequence: CASSLQVTGELFF.

The gene calls are TRBV29-1 and TRBJ1-1, with no clear D. Germline values: CDR1 SQVTM, CDR2 ANQGSEA. With 7 bases removed from V and 5 bases from J, the gap between germline ends came to 17 bases. The CDR3 consists of 13 residues. The CDR3 is CSAEGGDETEAFF. The CDR3 DNA reads as TGCAGCGCCGAAGGTGGAGATGAAACTGAAGCTTTCTTT.

The J gene is TRBJ1-2, the V gene TRBV6-5, with TRBD1 identical over 8 bases. The V segment lost 1 base and the J segment 8 bases; nucleotides outside the gene matches: 9. CDR1 is MNHEY, CDR2 SVGAGI, per germline. The CDR3 is 15 residues long. CDR3 in DNA: TGTGCCAGCAGTTACTTGCAGGGGGCAGTGGTAGGCTACACCTTC. Its translation: CASSYLQGAVVGYTF.

This clone was seen only a few times. The chain joins TRBV28 to TRBJ2-7, with TRBD2 matching 11 bases. Germline CDR1 is MDHEN and CDR2 is SYDVKM. The CDR3 runs to 16 residues. The ends lost 5 bases at V and 2 bases at J; junction bases unmatched: 8. The CDR3: CASSHRLAGIAYEQYF. CDR3 sequence (DNA): TGTGCCAGCAGTCACCGACTAGCGGGGATCGCCTACGAGCAGTACTTC.

The gene calls are TRBV18 and TRBJ2-1; 9 nucleotides line up with TRBD2. The CDR3 length is 16 residues. Per the germline V gene, CDR1 is KGHSH and CDR2 is LQKENI. V was clipped by 1 base and J by 3 bases; unmatched bases: 4. CDR3 DNA: TGTGCCAGCTCACCACAGGCAGCGGGAGGCTACAATGAGCAGTTCTTC. It encodes CASSPQAAGGYNEQFF.

This chain connects TRBV5-4 to TRBJ2-5; D gene ambiguous. TRBJ2-7 explains the end of the DNA better; the J call may be wrong. The CDR3 covers 14 residues. The germline V gene encodes CDR1 SGHNT and CDR2 YYREEE (reference sequence). CDR3 protein: CASSPSPDSYEQYF. The CDR3 nucleotides are TGTGCCAGCAGCCCGTCCCCAGACTCCTACGAGCAGTACTTC.

The chain employs TRBV30 and TRBJ2-7; 7 bases fit TRBD1. The CDR3 runs 11 residues. V lost 5 bases, J lost 7 bases, and 5 bases stayed unmatched. Germline V gene lookup returns CDR1 GTSNPN and CDR2 SVGIG (reference sequence). CDR3 protein: CAWQTGREQYF. DNA for the CDR3: TGTGCCTGGCAGACAGGGCGGGAGCAGTACTTC.

The J gene is TRBJ2-5, the V gene TRBV29-1, with 9 bases matching TRBD2. Trimming at V came to 4 bases and at J to 4 bases, leaving 4 bases not matched to a gene. This CDR3 comprises 13 residues. Germline V lookup: CDR1 SQVTM, CDR2 ANQGSEA. For the CDR3, the DNA is TGCAGCGTTGTGGCTAGCGGGATAGAGACCCAGTACTTC. The encoded protein is CSVVASGIETQYF. Filled out from reference TRBV29-1 and TRBJ2-5, the complete variable domain reads SAVISQKPSRDICQRGTSLTIQCQVDSQVTMMFWYRQQPGQSLTLIATANQGSEATYESGFVIDKFPISRPNLTFSTLTVSNMSPEDSSIYLCSVVASGIETQYFGPGTRLLVL.

This clone came up a few times. V gene TRBV6-1 combines with J gene TRBJ2-7; D is uncertain. This CDR3 region has 15 residues. Deletions cut 3 bases from V and 6 bases from J, with 18 bases between. In germline, CDR1 is MNHNS, CDR2 SASEGT. The CDR3 spells CASSDVYVRSLEQYF. For the CDR3, the DNA is TGTGCCAGCAGTGATGTCTATGTGCGTTCTCTCGAGCAGTACTTC.

The genes are TRBV4-2 and TRBJ2-3; 10 positions match TRBD2. CDR1 is LGHNA and CDR2 is YNFKEQ in the germline V gene. V was clipped by 1 base and J by 2 bases; unmatched bases: 6. The CDR3 covers 17 residues. CDR3 sequence: CASSQAAGGSNTDTQYF. The CDR3 DNA follows: TGTGCCAGCAGCCAAGCAGCGGGAGGGAGCAACACAGATACGCAGTATTTT.